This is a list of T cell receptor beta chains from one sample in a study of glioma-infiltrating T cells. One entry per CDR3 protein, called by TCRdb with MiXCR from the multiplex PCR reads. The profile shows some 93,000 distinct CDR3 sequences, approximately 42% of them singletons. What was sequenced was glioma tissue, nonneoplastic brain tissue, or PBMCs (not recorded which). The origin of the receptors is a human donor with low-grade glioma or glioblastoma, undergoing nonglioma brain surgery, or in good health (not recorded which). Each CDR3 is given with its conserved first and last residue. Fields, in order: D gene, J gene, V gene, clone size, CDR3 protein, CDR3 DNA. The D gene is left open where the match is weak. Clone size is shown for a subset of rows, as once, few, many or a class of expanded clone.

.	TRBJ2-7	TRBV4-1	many	CASSQETATYEQYF	TGCGCCAGCAGCCAAGAGACAGCTACCTACGAGCAGTACTTC
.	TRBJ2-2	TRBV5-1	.	CASSLVAGSTGELFF	TGCGCCAGCAGCTTGGTCGCGGGAAGCACCGGGGAGCTGTTTTTT
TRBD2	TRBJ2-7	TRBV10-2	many	CASSGGLAWEQYF	TGCGCCAGCAGTGGGGGACTAGCCTGGGAGCAGTACTTC
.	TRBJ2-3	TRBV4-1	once	CASSQEGGYKGQYF	TGCGCCAGCAGCCAAGAGGGAGGATACAAAGGCCAGTATTTT
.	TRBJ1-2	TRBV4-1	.	CASSLESFPNYGNAF	TGCGCCAGCAGCCTAGAGTCTTTCCCTAACTATGGCAACGCCTTC
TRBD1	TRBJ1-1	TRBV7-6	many	CASSRTGGTEAFF	TGTGCCAGCAGCCGGACAGGGGGCACTGAAGCTTTCTTT
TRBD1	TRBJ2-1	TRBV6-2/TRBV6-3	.	CASSNAGTGGNGQLF	TGTGCCAGCAGTAACGCCGGGACAGGGGGGAATGGGCAGCTCTTC
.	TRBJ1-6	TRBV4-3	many	CASSQEQGRNSPLHF	TGCGCCAGCAGCCAAGAGCAGGGTAGGAATTCACCCCTCCACTTT
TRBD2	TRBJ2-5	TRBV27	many	CASSPTLLAGAVETQYF	TGTGCCAGCAGTCCCACCCTACTAGCGGGGGCCGTCGAGACCCAGTACTTC
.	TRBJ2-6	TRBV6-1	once	CASSRDMGSGANVLTF	TGTGCCAGCTCACGGGACATGGGATCTGGGGCCAACGTCCTGACTTTC
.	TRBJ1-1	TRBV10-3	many	CAISPQGYTEAFF	TGTGCCATCAGCCCACAGGGTTACACTGAAGCTTTCTTT
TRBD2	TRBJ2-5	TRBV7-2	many	CASGVGLAEETQYF	TGTGCCAGCGGGGTTGGACTAGCCGAAGAGACCCAGTACTTC
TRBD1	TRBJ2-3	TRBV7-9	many	CASSPGGWADTQYF	TGTGCCAGCAGCCCAGGGGGCTGGGCAGATACGCAGTATTTT
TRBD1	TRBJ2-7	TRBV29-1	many	CSVIAGTGFYEQYF	TGCAGCGTGATCGCCGGGACAGGGTTCTACGAGCAGTACTTC
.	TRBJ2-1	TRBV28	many	CASSFLGVAGYNEQFF	TGTGCCAGCAGTTTTTTGGGGGTAGCCGGCTACAATGAGCAGTTCTTC
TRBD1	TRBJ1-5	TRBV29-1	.	CSVIPGQGGNQPQHF	TGCAGCGTTATCCCGGGACAGGGGGGCAATCAGCCCCAGCATTTT
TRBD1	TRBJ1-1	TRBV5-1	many	CASSPGTVNTEAFF	TGCGCCAGCAGCCCGGGGACAGTTAACACTGAAGCTTTCTTT
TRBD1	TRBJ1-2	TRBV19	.	CASETGNNYGYTF	TGTGCCAGCGAGACAGGGAATAACTATGGCTACACCTTC
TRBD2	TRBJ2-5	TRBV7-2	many	CASSSRPWGGGQQETQYF	TGTGCCAGCAGCTCTAGGCCGTGGGGCGGGGGGCAACAAGAGACCCAGTACTTC
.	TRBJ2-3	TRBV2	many	CASRGRLGSPDTQYF	TGTGCCAGCAGGGGGCGGCTAGGCTCCCCGGATACGCAGTATTTT
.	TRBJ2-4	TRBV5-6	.	CASSLPLGARNIKYF	TGTGCCAGCAGCTTGCCACTAGGGGCTAGAAACATTAAGTACTTC
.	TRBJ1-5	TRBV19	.	CASNVKKNQPQHF	TGTGCCAGTAATGTCAAAAAAAATCAGCCCCAGCATTTT
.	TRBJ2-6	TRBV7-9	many	CATDRDTAMQTF	TGTGCCACCGACCGGGACACCGCTATGCAGACTTTC
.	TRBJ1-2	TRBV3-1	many	CASSPLKTGNGYTF	TGTGCCAGCAGCCCCCTTAAAACAGGGAATGGCTACACCTTC
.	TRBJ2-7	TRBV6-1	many	CASKSSISGVSKYEQYF	TGTGCCAGCAAAAGTTCGATCTCCGGGGTTTCAAAGTACGAGCAGTACTTC
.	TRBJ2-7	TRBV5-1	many	CASSLYGDYEQYF	TGCGCCAGCAGCTTATATGGGGATTACGAGCAGTACTTC
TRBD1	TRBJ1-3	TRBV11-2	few	CASSSFTGGGGNTIYF	TGTGCCAGCAGCTCCTTCACAGGGGGAGGCGGAAACACCATATATTTT
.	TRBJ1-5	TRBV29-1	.	CSVGAPSNQPQHF	TGCAGCGTTGGAGCCCCTAGCAATCAGCCCCAGCATTTT
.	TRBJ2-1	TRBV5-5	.	CASSLESSWRALISEQFF	TGTGCCAGCAGCTTGGAGTCTAGCTGGAGGGCCCTTATCAGTGAGCAGTTCTTC
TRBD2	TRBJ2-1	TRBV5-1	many	CASSYTGLAYNEQFF	TGCGCCAGCAGCTACACTGGACTAGCCTACAATGAGCAGTTCTTC
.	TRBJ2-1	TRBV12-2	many	CASRLISGVGTRNEQFF	TGTGCAAGTCGCTTAATATCGGGGGTTGGTACGAGGAATGAGCAGTTCTTC
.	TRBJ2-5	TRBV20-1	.	CSARDLRGQETLYF	TGCAGTGCTAGAGATCTGCGGGGCCAAGAGACCCTGTACTTC
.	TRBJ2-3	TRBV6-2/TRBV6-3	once	CASSYSSGASTDTQYF	TGTGCCAGCAGTTACTCGTCAGGGGCCAGTACAGATACGCAGTATTTT
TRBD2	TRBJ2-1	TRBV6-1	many	CASSPILGFSGGSYNEQFF	TGTGCCAGCAGTCCCATTCTCGGCTTTAGCGGGGGTTCCTACAATGAGCAGTTCTTC
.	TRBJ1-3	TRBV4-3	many	CASSQVAGLGGNTIYF	TGCGCCAGCAGCCAAGTGGCAGGGCTGGGGGGAAACACCATATATTTT
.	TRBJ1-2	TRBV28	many	CASSPRLGGGYTF	TGTGCCAGCAGTCCCCGGTTGGGAGGCGGCTACACCTTC
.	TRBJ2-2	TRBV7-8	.	CASSIRVAGELFF	TGTGCCAGCAGCATTAGAGTAGCCGGGGAGCTGTTTTTT
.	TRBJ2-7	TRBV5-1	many	CASSLRVGFSYEQYF	TGCGCCAGCAGCTTGAGGGTTGGATTTTCCTACGAGCAGTACTTC
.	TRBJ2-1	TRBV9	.	CASQRGGPGNEQFF	TGTGCCTCCCAGCGAGGGGGTCCGGGCAATGAGCAGTTCTTC
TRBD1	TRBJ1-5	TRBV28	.	CATLTGGPLGYSNQPQHF	TGTGCCACCTTGACAGGGGGCCCGTTGGGGTATAGTAATCAGCCCCAGCATTTT
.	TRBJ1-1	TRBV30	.	CALSVLGLSNTEAFF	TGTGCCTTGAGTGTTCTGGGACTTTCGAACACTGAAGCTTTCTTT
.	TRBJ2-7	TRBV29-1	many	CSVSQSTYEQYF	TGCAGCGTCTCGCAGTCAACCTACGAGCAGTACTTC
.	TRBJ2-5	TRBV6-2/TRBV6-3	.	CAISVGGGPQETQYF	TGTGCCATCAGTGTAGGGGGAGGGCCTCAAGAGACCCAGTACTTC